The present entry profiles one TCR beta chain with its context. Its cognate antigen is unknown. This entry comes from a study of response to subunit inactivated influenza vaccine. Study-wide results and limits: The authors suggested that few new T cells are recruited per seasonal influenza vaccination.

Germline assignment: CDR1 DFQATT and CDR2 SNEGSKA (reference sequence). Trimming cost V 1 base and J 1 base; bases outside gene matches: 7. The CDR3 runs to 17 residues. MiXCR, run by TCRdb on the RT-PCR reads, gives a single entry per CDR3 protein. Of more than 600,000 distinct CDR3 sequences detected, roughly 20% appear once; the ten largest clones hold roughly 11%. The chain couples TRBV20-1 to TRBJ2-2; TRBD2 matches at 9 bases. This TCR was recovered from a man in his forties or fifties who received an inactivated influenza vaccine. The specimen was PBMCs from blood, collected 4 to 6 days after vaccination. The CDR3 reads CSARAGGRGGNTGELFF. CDR3 bases: TGCAGTGCTAGAGCCGGCGGGCGGGGGGGGAACACCGGGGAGCTGTTTTTT.